The source of this T cell receptor beta chain is a study of cytomegalovirus exposure and HLA in healthy donors. PCR primers comprised 60 Vbeta and 13 Jbeta primers. Measured with immunoSEQ multiplex PCR; TCRdb has only the in-frame clones, and not every one. Of 150,000 to 200,000 clones in the sample, under 85% were seen once. This CDR3 is built from 12 residues. Germline V gives CDR1 SGHVS, CDR2 FQNEAQ. This clone was detected once. The antigen remains unidentified. General study findings and limits: For most TCR beta V segments, an earlier analysis put the productive rate at about 90% or about 30% of the time.

This sequence originates from a woman in her twenties or thirties in good health and CMV-seronegative. The gene calls are TRBV7-8 and TRBJ2-5; D is undetermined. Near its end, the DNA agrees better with TRBJ2-7, so the J call may be wrong. Input material: PBMCs. CDR3 residues: CASSLQNYEQYF. DNA for the CDR3: TGTGCCAGCAGCTTACAGAACTACGAGCAGTACTTC.